This T cell receptor beta chain originates from a study of control samples from healthy donors and cancer patients. Trimming removed 11 bases at V and 2 bases at J, with 10 bases between. Germline CDR1 reads ENHRY; CDR2 reads SYGVKD. There are 12 residues in the CDR3. Sequenced by immunoSEQ multiplex PCR; TCRdb stores in-frame clones only, minus some. The table includes over 150,000 clones, around 94% detected once. The clonotype was recovered from a man aged 55 to 70 with colorectal cancer. This sequence joins TRBV10-3 and TRBJ1-5; the D gene is possibly TRBD1 (5 bases). The material sequenced was PBMCs. CDR3 in amino acids: CASGGGNQPQHF. CDR3 bases: TGTGCCTCAGGAGGGGGCAATCAGCCCCAGCATTTT.